Shown below are 24 T cell receptor beta chains from a single sample sequenced in a study of T-cell memory formation after mild COVID-19. TCRdb used MiXCR to reprocess the 5' RACE reads, holding one entry per CDR3 protein. The profile shows about 470,000 distinct CDR3 sequences, roughly 25% of them singletons. The sample consisted of PBMCs or a T cell subset sorted from them (not recorded which). The receptors originated from an adult woman who had mild COVID-19 (a few samples of this study predate the infection). Cell type and time point are not known.

This chain links TRBV5-1 with TRBJ2-1; 11 bases match TRBD2. V gave up 4 bases and J gave up 6 bases; unmatched junction bases: 9. Germline V gene sequence: CDR1 SGHRS, CDR2 YFSETQ. This CDR3 comprises 16 residues. CDR3: CASSSSTSGALNEQFF. The DNA of the CDR3 is TGCGCCAGCAGCAGTTCGACTAGCGGGGCTCTCAATGAGCAGTTCTTC. The full variable domain, in which reference TRBV5-1 and TRBJ2-1 provide the parts outside the CDR3, is KAGVTQTPRYLIKTRGQQVTLSCSPISGHRSVSWYQQTPGQGLQFLFEYFSETQRNKGNFPGRFSGRQFSNSRSEMNVSTLELGDSALYLCASSSSTSGALNEQFFGPGTRLTVL.

This clonotype has more than one count but fewer than ten. The chain's CDR3 is CASSVTWDQPQHF. CDR3 bases: TGTGCCAGCAGTGTAACGTGGGACCAGCCCCAGCATTTT. The rearrangement links TRBV12-3 or TRBV12-4 to TRBJ1-5; a possible D gene is TRBD1 (5 bases). The CDR3 extends over 13 amino acids. The V gene lost 5 bases and the J gene lost 7 bases, with 12 bases spanning the gap.

The chain joins TRBV24-1 to TRBJ2-7; 7 bases align to TRBD1. V was pared by 7 bases and J by 2 bases, with 7 bases of the junction left unmatched. The CDR3 is 14 amino acids. Germline CDR1 and CDR2: KGHDR and SFDVKD. The CDR3 sequence: CATSGRDRPYEQYF. For the CDR3, the DNA is TGTGCCACCAGCGGTAGGGACAGACCCTACGAGCAGTACTTC.

This clonotype is a singleton in its sample. The chain combines TRBV7-6 with TRBJ2-6; TRBD1 aligns across 7 bases. Germline V gene data show CDR1 as SGHVS and CDR2 as FNYEAQ. The CDR3 covers 19 residues. V was clipped by 2 bases and J by 0 bases; unmatched bases: 10. The CDR3 region has the DNA TGTGCCAGCAGCTTACGCAGTCGGACAGGCCTCTCTGGGGCCAACGTCCTGACTTTC. As protein: CASSLRSRTGLSGANVLTF.

The chain employs TRBV12-3 or TRBV12-4 and TRBJ2-1; 7 bases fit TRBD2. The CDR3 spans 17 residues. V lost 2 bases and J lost 2; bases outside the gene matches: 9. CDR3 nucleotides: TGTGCCAGCAGTTTACCCACTACTAGCGTCACCTACAATGAGCAGTTCTTC. Its protein product is CASSLPTTSVTYNEQFF.

This clonotype has more than one count but fewer than ten. The V gene is TRBV7-2, the J gene TRBJ2-3; TRBD2 agrees at 12 bases. With 1 base clipped from V and 3 bases from J, the junction kept 8 bases outside the gene matches. Looked up from germline, CDR1 is SGHTA and CDR2 is FQGNSA. The CDR3 loop spans 18 amino acids. CDR3 nucleotides: TGTGCCAGCAGCTTAGGGAAGACTAGCGGGGGACATACAGATACGCAGTATTTT. This encodes CASSLGKTSGGHTDTQYF.

The chain is built from TRBV5-1 and TRBJ2-7, with 9 bases fitting TRBD2. Germline V gene lookup returns CDR1 SGHRS and CDR2 YFSETQ. This CDR3 region has 14 residues. V lost 4 bases, J lost 4 bases, and 6 bases stayed unmatched. CDR3 amino acids: CASSVGTSSYEQYF. In DNA, the CDR3 is TGCGCCAGCAGCGTTGGGACTAGCAGTTACGAGCAGTACTTC.

This chain joins TRBV6-5 and TRBJ2-1; D is unclear. Trimming took off 0 bases at V and 7 bases at J, with 10 bases between the two ends. The CDR3 extends over 14 amino acids. Germline assignment: CDR1 MNHEY and CDR2 SVGAGI. DNA of the CDR3: TGTGCCAGCAGTTACTCCGGCAGGAGAAATGAGCAGTTCTTC. Its protein product is CASSYSGRRNEQFF.

This chain uses TRBV19 with TRBJ1-6, with TRBD1 matching 9 bases. Germline CDR1 is LNHDA and CDR2 is SQIVND (reference sequence). Trimming cost V 3 bases and J 11 bases; bases outside gene matches: 8. This CDR3 is 15 amino acids long. CDR3 sequence (DNA): TGTGCCAGTAGTATGGTCGGGACAGGGAGGACACCCCTCCACTTT. It translates to CASSMVGTGRTPLHF.

The chain combines TRBV12-3 or TRBV12-4 with TRBJ2-2; D is unclear. Trimming removed 3 bases from V and 5 bases from J, with 16 bases in between. The CDR3 sequence is 16 residues long. The CDR3 DNA is TGTGCCAGCAGTTTCTTCGGTGGGATAGGTACCGGGGAGCTGTTTTTT. Translated, it gives CASSFFGGIGTGELFF.

The V gene is TRBV7-2, the J gene TRBJ1-5; D might be TRBD1 (5 bases). The germline gives CDR1 SGHTA, CDR2 FQGNSA. The CDR3 is 13 amino acids. Trimming left V 1 base short and J 7 bases short, with 8 bases between. CDR3 amino acids: CASSLGQTQPQHF. CDR3 bases: TGTGCCAGCAGCTTAGGACAGACCCAGCCCCAGCATTTT.

The chain has TRBV28 and TRBJ2-7; D unclear. This CDR3 comprises 11 residues. Trimming took 1 base from V and 6 from J, leaving 4 bases between them. Looked up from germline, CDR1 is MDHEN and CDR2 is SYDVKM. The CDR3 loop reads CASSLYTEQYF. The CDR3 DNA is TGTGCCAGCAGTTTATACACCGAGCAGTACTTC. The entire variable domain, with the rest obtained from reference TRBV28 and TRBJ2-7, is as follows: DVKVTQSSRYLVKRTGEKVFLECVQDMDHENMFWYRQDPGLGLRLIYFSYDVKMKEKGDIPEGYSVSREKKERFSLILESASTNQTSMYLCASSLYTEQYFGPGTRLTVT.

This clonotype was found a few times. V is TRBV7-2 and J is TRBJ1-2, with D possibly TRBD1 on 5 matching bases. The CDR3 runs 13 residues. The germline CDR1 and CDR2 sequences are SGHTA and FQGNSA. Trimming left V 4 bases short and J 2 bases short, with 8 bases between. Here the CDR3 DNA reads TGTGCCAGCAGCTCGGACAAGAACTATGGCTACACCTTC. Amino acids: CASSSDKNYGYTF.

The genes are TRBV20-1 and TRBJ1-4; no definite D call. Germline CDR1 DFQATT, CDR2 SNEGSKA (reference sequence). This CDR3 has 14 residues. With 6 bases removed from V and 4 bases from J, the gap between germline ends came to 15 bases. The CDR3 loop reads CSAEGSRDNEKLFF. As DNA, the CDR3 is TGCAGTGCCGAAGGGTCGAGGGATAATGAAAAACTGTTTTTT.

This clonotype was observed a single time. In nucleotides, the CDR3 is TGCAGCGTTGTGGGGCTTACTGGAAACACCATATATTTT. Protein product: CSVVGLTGNTIYF. V gene TRBV29-1 combines with J gene TRBJ1-3; weak D call: TRBD1 (5 bases). With 4 bases removed from V and 2 bases from J, the gap between germline ends came to 9 bases. This CDR3 region has 13 residues. Germline CDR1 is SQVTM and CDR2 is ANQGSEA.

The chain links TRBV25-1 to TRBJ2-1; tentative D call: TRBD1 (5 bases). The V gene lost 0 bases and the J gene lost 4 bases, with 19 bases spanning the gap. This CDR3 is 18 amino acids long. The germline CDR1 and CDR2 sequences are MGHDK and SYGVNS. This CDR3 reads CASSEYRSGIPEYNEQFF. DNA for the CDR3: TGTGCCAGCAGTGAATATCGCTCAGGGATTCCAGAATACAATGAGCAGTTCTTC.

This chain connects TRBV6-2 or TRBV6-3 to TRBJ1-2; D uncertain. The CDR3 extends over 14 amino acids. V gave up 4 bases and J gave up 6 bases, with 15 bases separating them. Germline loops: CDR1 MNHEY, CDR2 SVGEGT. Here the CDR3 DNA reads TGTGCCAGCAGTTTGACGGCATCTATGGATGGCTACACCTTC. Translated: CASSLTASMDGYTF.

This clonotype showed up just a few times. The CDR3 protein is CAIPGPSQFF. The CDR3 DNA reads TGTGCCATCCCGGGGCCATCCCAGTTCTTC. The chain combines TRBV14 with TRBJ2-1; the D gene could be TRBD1 or TRBD2 (5 bases each). Trimming left V 10 bases short and J 13 bases short, with 14 bases between. Germline assignment: CDR1 SGHDN and CDR2 FVKESK. This CDR3 comprises 10 residues.

The gene calls are TRBV11-2 and TRBJ2-7, with TRBD2 as a possible D gene (6 bases). In germline, CDR1 is SGHAT, CDR2 FQNNGV. Between the trimmed V and J ends, which lost 5 bases and 4 bases, there was a span of 12 bases. This CDR3 contains 13 residues. The CDR3 sequence is CASSNSGDYEQYF. The CDR3 DNA follows: TGTGCCAGCAGCAATAGCGGCGATTACGAGCAGTACTTC.

This clonotype showed up just a few times. The genes are TRBV6-5 and TRBJ2-3, with D unresolved. Trimming stripped 5 bases from V and 0 bases from J, with 12 bases between. This CDR3 has 15 residues. CDR1 MNHEY and CDR2 SVGAGI come from the germline V gene. The DNA for the CDR3 is TGTGCCAGCAGTCCTCGAGCCGGTAGCACAGATACGCAGTATTTT. The encoded protein is CASSPRAGSTDTQYF.

Only a few counts were recorded for this clonotype. The chain recombines TRBV4-1 with TRBJ2-3, with a possible D match to TRBD1 (7 bases). The length of the CDR3 is 18 residues. CDR1 and CDR2 (germline): MGHRA, YSYEKL. V was clipped by 0 bases and J by 8 bases, with 24 bases between them. CDR3 nucleotide sequence: TGCGCCAGCAGCCAAGATCCCCTCAGGTTGCCGCAGGGGGGTACGCAGTATTTT. Protein sequence: CASSQDPLRLPQGGTQYF.

This clonotype was observed a few times. The V call is TRBV2, the J call TRBJ2-1; 9 bases map to TRBD1. V lost 7 bases, J lost 6 bases, and 10 bases stayed unmatched. This CDR3 contains 15 residues. Germline-derived CDR1 and CDR2 are SNHLY and FYNNEI. The CDR3 spells CASTPGGQGTNEQFF. The CDR3 DNA reads as TGTGCCAGCACCCCGGGGGGACAGGGCACCAATGAGCAGTTCTTC.

The chain combines TRBV29-1 with TRBJ2-2; D remains ambiguous. Germline CDR1 and CDR2: SQVTM and ANQGSEA. The CDR3 has 12 amino acids. V was pared by 1 base and J by 1 base, with 1 base between. DNA of the CDR3: TGCAGCGTTGAAGTGAACACCGGGGAGCTGTTTTTT. It translates to CSVEVNTGELFF.

This clonotype was detected a few times. J is TRBJ1-1 and V is TRBV4-3; no reliable D call. Germline values: CDR1 LGHNA, CDR2 YSLEER. Between the trimmed V and J ends, which lost 0 bases and 1 base, there was a span of 9 bases. This CDR3 contains 15 residues. The CDR3 protein is CASSQDKWGNTEAFF. CDR3 nucleotide sequence: TGCGCCAGCAGCCAAGATAAATGGGGGAACACTGAAGCTTTCTTT.